The 32 T cell receptor beta chains below were found in one sample sequenced in a study of T cell responses to AZD1222 COVID-19 vaccine. Produced via immunoSEQ multiplex PCR; TCRdb's table is partial and in-frame only. The sample shows 150,000 or so clones, 91% of them seen only once. Material: peripheral blood, obtained 28 days after the second AZD1222 dose. Receptor source: an adult who received the AZD1222 COVID-19 vaccine.

The V call is TRBV15, the J call TRBJ1-5; D gene ambiguous. This CDR3 has 14 residues. CDR1 is LNHNV, CDR2 YYDKDF, per germline (reference sequence). Trimming shortened V by 0 bases and J by 6 bases, and 9 bases separated the two germline ends. The CDR3 nucleotides are TGTGCCACCAGCAGAGATTTAGGGAGTCAGCCCCAGCATTTT. Protein product: CATSRDLGSQPQHF.

This chain connects TRBV6-6 to TRBJ2-1; 11 nucleotides match TRBD2. CDR3 size: 19 residues. Germline V gene data show CDR1 as MNHNY and CDR2 as SVGAGI (reference sequence). J gave up 6 bases and V 5 bases, and 18 bases lay outside the gene matches. CDR3: CASSRGNTPLAGGPNEQFF. DNA of the CDR3: TGTGCCAGCAGTCGGGGGAATACGCCTCTAGCGGGAGGCCCCAATGAGCAGTTCTTC.

The rearrangement uses TRBV7-2 and TRBJ2-7; D may be TRBD2 (6 bases). The V and J ends lost 1 base and 2 bases respectively, with 24 bases between them. The CDR3 loop spans 19 amino acids. CDR1 is SGHTA, CDR2 FQGNSA, per germline. For the CDR3, the DNA is TGTGCCAGCAGCTTAGGTTTGGGGACTCAGGGCGGCGCCGCCTACGAGCAGTACTTC. It encodes CASSLGLGTQGGAAYEQYF.

As regards this clone: An end of the junction differs from the germline gene, which may be a read error. The chain couples TRBV6-7 to TRBJ1-5, with D tentatively TRBD1 (5 bases). TRBV6-7 is known as an ORF, though its function is uncertain. The CDR3 is 14 residues long. CDR3 nucleotides: TGTGCCAGCACTTACGTAGGGGAAGATCAGCCCCAGCATTTT. Amino acids: CASTYVGEDQPQHF.

The CDR3 sequence is CASSPGQGNSPLHF. The CDR3 DNA is TGCGCCAGCAGCCCGGGACAGGGCAATTCACCCCTCCACTTT. The chain couples TRBV5-1 to TRBJ1-6; 9 nucleotides match TRBD1. There are 14 residues in the CDR3. Trimming removed 4 bases from V and 7 bases from J; junction bases left unmatched: 3. Germline V gives CDR1 SGHRS, CDR2 YFSETQ.

The rearrangement links TRBV5-1 to TRBJ1-1; 10 bases line up with TRBD1. CDR1 SGHRS and CDR2 YFSETQ come from the germline V gene. The length of the CDR3 is 13 residues. V shed 6 bases, J shed 3 bases, and the junction held 2 bases outside the gene matches. The DNA for the CDR3 is TGCGCCAGCAAAGGACAGGGGGACACTGAAGCTTTCTTT. Translated: CASKGQGDTEAFF.

The V and J genes are TRBV24-1 and TRBJ2-3; D is uncertain. Germline V lookup: CDR1 KGHDR, CDR2 SFDVKD. The CDR3 runs 15 residues. With 5 bases removed from V and 1 base from J, the gap between germline ends came to 12 bases. The chain's CDR3 is CATSGLEVGTDTQYF. The CDR3 DNA follows: TGTGCCACCAGTGGGCTAGAGGTTGGCACAGATACGCAGTATTTT.

The chain links TRBV5-1 to TRBJ2-7, with TRBD2 matching over 10 bases. The DNA end lines up better with TRBJ2-1; the J call may be wrong. CDR3 length: 15 amino acids. Per germline, CDR1 SGHRS and CDR2 YFSETQ. The CDR3 spells CASSHTSGTYNEQFF. DNA of the CDR3: TGCGCCAGCAGCCATACTAGCGGGACCTACAATGAGCAGTTCTTC.

This chain connects TRBV10-2 to TRBJ2-7, with 8 bases lining up with TRBD2. The CDR3 spans 14 residues. V lost 5 bases to trimming and J lost 3 bases; unmatched junction nucleotides: 6. Germline V gene lookup returns CDR1 WSHSY and CDR2 SAAADI. The CDR3 loop is CASSNSGGIYEQYF. CDR3 bases: TGCGCCAGCAGTAACAGCGGGGGAATCTACGAGCAGTACTTC.

The gene calls are TRBV24-1 and TRBJ1-3; a weak D match, TRBD1 (6 bases). Germline-derived CDR1 and CDR2 are KGHDR and SFDVKD. V lost 4 bases and J 3 bases, leaving 9 bases between the germline ends. The CDR3 loop spans 14 amino acids. This CDR3 is CATSEPGDGNTIYF. CDR3 DNA sequence: TGTGCCACCAGTGAGCCAGGGGATGGAAACACCATATATTTT.

The V gene is TRBV6-6, the J gene TRBJ1-3; no definite D call. Germline V lookup: CDR1 MNHNY, CDR2 SVGAGI (reference sequence). The CDR3 sequence is 13 residues long. Trimming shortened V by 5 bases and J by 1 base, and 6 bases separated the two germline ends. The CDR3 sequence is CASSPQSGNTIYF. The CDR3 nucleotides are TGTGCCAGCAGTCCTCAGTCTGGAAACACCATATATTTT.

The chain uses TRBV7-2 and TRBJ2-7, with TRBD2 matching over 13 bases. This CDR3 has 15 amino acids. After removal of 5 bases from V and 3 bases from J, the junction contained 4 bases not matched to a gene. Germline CDR1 and CDR2: SGHTA and FQGNSA. The CDR3 region has the DNA TGTGCCAGCAGCACGACTAGCGGGGGGATCTACGAGCAGTACTTC. It specifies CASSTTSGGIYEQYF.

In the case of this clone: The same CDR3 is also encoded by other DNA sequences in this sample. The V call is TRBV5-1, the J call TRBJ1-3; the D is unclear. The V end lost 0 bases, the J end lost 2 bases, and 9 bases lay between the germline ends. Looked up from germline, CDR1 is SGHRS and CDR2 is YFSETQ. The CDR3 sequence is 15 residues long. CDR3 in DNA: TGCGCCAGCAGCTTGGACGGTGGTCCTGGAAACACCATATATTTT. It translates to CASSLDGGPGNTIYF.

The chain joins TRBV19 to TRBJ2-7, with D possibly being TRBD1 (6 bases). V was pared by 6 bases and J by 1 base, with 10 bases between. CDR1 and CDR2 (germline): LNHDA, SQIVND (reference sequence). The CDR3 is 13 amino acids. The CDR3 sequence is CASSWGQSYEQYF. CDR3 nucleotides: TGTGCCAGTAGCTGGGGACAATCCTACGAGCAGTACTTC.

In regard to this clone: This sample includes further DNA sequences coding for the same CDR3. This chain joins TRBV2 and TRBJ1-2; D is ambiguous. This CDR3 region has 11 residues. The ends were cut back, 4 bases at V and 3 bases at J, with 3 bases in the middle. The germline V gene has CDR1 SNHLY and CDR2 FYNNEI. The CDR3 protein is CASSADYGYTF. CDR3 in DNA: TGTGCCAGCAGTGCAGACTATGGCTACACCTTC.

The chain couples TRBV18 to TRBJ2-2; no clear D. Trimming removed 5 bases from V and 2 bases from J, with 3 bases in between. The CDR3 spans 12 residues. CDR1 is KGHSH, CDR2 LQKENI, per germline. The CDR3 region has the DNA TGTGCCAGCTCAACCAACACCGGGGAGCTGTTTTTT. Translating gives CASSTNTGELFF.

This clone was counted once. The J gene is TRBJ1-4, the V gene TRBV5-1; 7 bases line up with TRBD1. The CDR3 length is 14 residues. Germline CDR1 is SGHRS and CDR2 is YFSETQ. V trimming: 5 bases; J trimming: 5 bases; junction bases outside the gene matches: 6. The CDR3 nucleotides are TGCGCCAGCAGGTGGGGGACAGTAAATGAAAAACTGTTTTTT. This encodes CASRWGTVNEKLFF.

The rearrangement joins TRBV19 to TRBJ1-1; 7 bases fit TRBD1. This CDR3 has 15 amino acids. The germline V gene has CDR1 LNHDA and CDR2 SQIVND (reference sequence). The V gene end was trimmed by 5 bases and the J gene end by 2 bases; junction bases not matched to a gene: 8. CDR3 in DNA: TGTGCCAGTAGTCCGAGGACAGGCGGAAACACTGAAGCTTTCTTT. It specifies CASSPRTGGNTEAFF.

This chain joins TRBV7-2 and TRBJ1-5; TRBD1 matches 10 bases. V lost 5 bases to trimming and J lost 5 bases; unmatched junction nucleotides: 3. CDR1 and CDR2 (germline): SGHTA, FQGNSA. The CDR3 is 14 amino acids. The CDR3, as DNA: TGTGCCAGCAGCCCGGACAGGGGGTATCAGCCCCAGCATTTT. Its protein product is CASSPDRGYQPQHF.

The chain links TRBV29-1 to TRBJ2-1, with D tentatively TRBD1 or TRBD2 (5 bases each). CDR3 size: 14 residues. Germline V CDR1 and CDR2: SQVTM, ANQGSEA. CDR3 sequence reads: CGAGTPSQGNEQFF. The CDR3 coding sequence is TGCGGGGCCGGGACGCCTAGCCAGGGCAATGAGCAGTTCTTC.

The gene calls are TRBV6-5 and TRBJ1-2; tentative D call: TRBD1 (5 bases). V was pared by 8 bases and J by 2 bases, with 18 bases between. This CDR3 is built from 15 residues. Germline CDR1 is MNHEY and CDR2 is SVGAGI. The CDR3 spells CASEEFAGINYGYTF. For the CDR3, the DNA is TGTGCCAGCGAAGAGTTCGCAGGGATAAACTATGGCTACACCTTC.

The rearrangement uses TRBV27 and TRBJ2-1; no definite D call. Trimming took off 2 bases at V and 4 bases at J, with 18 bases between the two ends. CDR3 length equals 17 residues. The germline V gene encodes CDR1 MNHEY and CDR2 SMNVEV (reference sequence). DNA for the CDR3: TGTGCCAGCAGTTTAATCGGCCCGACGGTGGTATACAATGAGCAGTTCTTC. Translation: CASSLIGPTVVYNEQFF.

This clone appeared a single time. J is TRBJ2-2 and V is TRBV18, with a weak D call TRBD1 (6 bases). From germline, CDR1 is KGHSH and CDR2 LQKENI. V was clipped by 6 bases and J by 0 bases, with 17 bases between them. CDR3 length: 17 residues. The CDR3 DNA reads TGTGCCAGCTCCGCGAGACAGGCACATGCGAACACCGGGGAGCTGTTTTTT. Amino acids: CASSARQAHANTGELFF.

The rearrangement uses TRBV15 and TRBJ2-5; unclear D gene. Germline V gene lookup returns CDR1 LNHNV and CDR2 YYDKDF (reference sequence). Trimming shortened V by 1 base and J by 4 bases, and 10 bases separated the two germline ends. The CDR3 is made up of 14 amino acids. CDR3 nucleotide sequence: TGTGCCACCAGCAGAGCTGGAATAGGAGAGACCCAGTACTTC. Its translation is CATSRAGIGETQYF.

This clone was detected a few times. The CDR3 is CASSPTEATNEKLFF. The CDR3 DNA follows: TGTGCCAGCAGCCCGACGGAGGCAACTAATGAAAAACTGTTTTTT. This chain uses TRBV7-8 with TRBJ1-4, with no clear D. The CDR3 extends over 15 amino acids. V shed 5 bases and J shed 0 bases, with 10 bases lying between them. The germline gives CDR1 SGHVS, CDR2 FQNEAQ.

The table lists this clone with a count of one. V is TRBV5-1 and J is TRBJ2-7, with D maybe TRBD2 (6 bases). Germline V CDR1 and CDR2: SGHRS, YFSETQ. The CDR3 is made up of 15 amino acids. V lost 4 bases and J lost 10, with 24 bases in between. In DNA form, the CDR3 reads TGCGCCAGCAGCATCGGAGGGACCACCCTCTTCGAACAGTACTTC. This encodes CASSIGGTTLFEQYF.

The chain has TRBV18 and TRBJ2-7; 15 positions match TRBD2. V lost 1 base, J lost 5 bases, and 6 bases stayed unmatched. Looked up from germline, CDR1 is KGHSH and CDR2 is LQKENI. The CDR3 runs to 17 residues. The chain's CDR3 is CASSPLGLAGGGHEQYF. CDR3 nucleotide sequence: TGTGCCAGCTCACCACTGGGACTAGCGGGAGGCGGCCACGAGCAGTACTTC.

The CDR3 sequence is CASSSDRGGTGELFF. The CDR3 DNA reads as TGTGCCAGCAGCTCCGACAGGGGGGGAACCGGGGAGCTGTTTTTT. This chain joins TRBV11-3 and TRBJ2-2; TRBD1 matches at 9 bases. Per the germline V gene, CDR1 is SGHNT and CDR2 is YENEEA. Unmatched junction bases numbered 5, after V lost 4 bases and J lost 5 bases. The CDR3 loop spans 15 amino acids.

The gene calls are TRBV3-1 (or the pseudogene TRBV3-2) and TRBJ2-7, with D perhaps given as TRBD1 or TRBD2 (5 bases each). Trimming pared 0 bases from V and 0 bases from J, leaving 9 bases between. Germline CDR1 reads LGHDT; CDR2 reads YNNKEL (reference sequence). The CDR3 length is 15 residues. CDR3 nucleotides: TGTGCCAGCAGCCAAGATTGGGGGAGCTCCTACGAGCAGTACTTC. Its translation: CASSQDWGSSYEQYF.

This clone was observed a single time. The chain combines TRBV5-4 with TRBJ1-5; D is ambiguous. Germline assignment: CDR1 SGHNT and CDR2 YYREEE (reference sequence). The V end lost 4 bases, the J end lost 7 bases, and 15 bases lay between the germline ends. The CDR3 runs 14 residues. The CDR3 DNA is TGTGCCAGCAGCGCCGATGGGGATATGCAGCCCCAGCATTTT. Translation gives CASSADGDMQPQHF.

V gene TRBV21-1 combines with J gene TRBJ1-2. TRBV21-1 is flagged as a pseudogene. This CDR3 region has 14 residues. CDR3 in amino acids: CASSKVGEGYGYTF. As DNA, the CDR3 is TGTGCCAGCAGCAAAGTAGGGGAGGGCTATGGCTACACCTTC.

This chain joins TRBV18 and TRBJ2-5; possible D gene TRBD2, 5 bases. The V gene's germline CDR1 is KGHSH and CDR2 LQKENI. This CDR3 has 12 amino acids. Trimming cost V 2 bases and J 5 bases, with 6 bases left between them. The CDR3 DNA reads as TGTGCCAGCTCACCAGAGGGCGAGACCCAGTACTTC. Its protein product is CASSPEGETQYF.